The rows below give T cell receptor beta chains drawn from one sample of a study of cytomegalovirus exposure and HLA in healthy donors. Clones were read by immunoSEQ multiplex PCR, and TCRdb kept only the in-frame ones, dropping some. This sample has some 200,000 clones; about 70% occur once, and the top ten carry 1.5% to 2%. The sample was PBMCs. The receptors derive from a woman in her 30s in good health and CMV-seronegative. CDR3s include the opening cysteine and the closing phenylalanine or tryptophan. Fields, in order: J gene, CDR3 length, V gene, clone size, D gene, CDR3 protein, CDR3 DNA. D genes are given only for firm matches. Not every row has a clone size; where given, it reads once, few, many or a size class.

TRBJ2-5 | 18 | TRBV7-9 | few | TRBD1 | CASSLDRQGWMSKETQYF | TGTGCCAGCAGCTTAGACAGACAGGGATGGATGAGTAAAGAGACCCAGTACTTC
TRBJ2-7 | 15 | TRBV11-2 | few | . | CASSPRWASAYEQYF | TGTGCCAGCAGCCCCCGCTGGGCGTCCGCCTACGAGCAGTACTTC
TRBJ1-4 | 16 | TRBV7-2 | few | TRBD1 | CASSRTGWTTNEKLFF | TGTGCCAGCAGTAGGACAGGGTGGACAACTAATGAAAAACTGTTTTTT
TRBJ2-1 | 14 | TRBV19 | . | TRBD2 | CASSLAGAYNEQFF | TGTGCCAGTAGTCTAGCGGGAGCGTACAATGAGCAGTTCTTC
TRBJ2-3 | 19 | TRBV7-9 | . | TRBD2 | CASSLSTSGGASGSDTQYF | TGTGCCAGCAGCTTGTCGACTAGCGGGGGGGCCTCGGGCTCAGATACGCAGTATTTT
TRBJ2-1 | 16 | TRBV6-1 | . | . | CASSVGGGRPPNEQFF | TGTGCCAGCAGTGTGGGTGGAGGGAGGCCCCCCAATGAGCAGTTCTTC
TRBJ2-3 | 16 | TRBV28 | few | TRBD2 | CASGDLAGGGTDTQYF | TGTGCCAGCGGAGATCTAGCGGGAGGGGGCACAGATACGCAGTATTTT
TRBJ2-7 | 13 | TRBV5-5 | . | . | CASSGQLSYEQYF | TGTGCCAGCAGCGGACAGCTATCCTACGAGCAGTACTTC
TRBJ2-2 | 14 | TRBV5-1 | . | . | CASSPRAGSGELFF | TGCGCCAGCAGCCCCAGGGCCGGCAGCGGGGAGCTGTTTTTT
TRBJ1-4 | 16 | TRBV4-1 | once | . | CASSPHRGAINEKLFF | TGCGCCAGCAGCCCCCATCGGGGGGCTATAAATGAAAAACTGTTTTTT